One and the same sample provided the 20 T cell receptor beta chains below, sequenced in a study of radiotherapy plus CTLA-4 blockade in lung cancer. This table comes from immunoSEQ multiplex PCR, and its TCRdb copy is limited to in-frame clones, with some not included. The sample has some 120,000 clones, 81% seen once; the top ten hold about 3.5%. The specimen was peripheral blood, collected from a patient treated with radiotherapy plus ipilimumab. Receptors originate from a human donor with non-small cell lung cancer that progressed on radiotherapy plus ipilimumab. Some clones in this sample may be carry-over from other donors' samples.

The chain joins TRBV5-4 to TRBJ2-5; the match to TRBD2 covers 15 bases. The length of the CDR3 is 17 residues. After removal of 2 bases from V and 5 bases from J, the junction contained 7 bases not matched to a gene. Germline-derived CDR1 and CDR2 are SGHNT and YYREEE (reference sequence). CDR3 bases: TGTGCCAGCAGCTTCGGACTAGCGGGGGGGCCGGGCGAGACCCAGTACTTC. Protein product: CASSFGLAGGPGETQYF.

The rearrangement uses TRBV18 and TRBJ2-7; weak D call: TRBD2 (5 bases). Germline-derived CDR1 and CDR2 are KGHSH and LQKENI. Trimming took off 0 bases at V and 5 bases at J, with 11 bases between the two ends. This CDR3 contains 14 residues. The CDR3 here is CASSPPLPGNEQYF. The CDR3 DNA follows: TGTGCCAGCTCACCACCGCTCCCGGGGAACGAGCAGTACTTC.

This clone turned up a few times. Written as DNA, the CDR3 is TGTGCCAGCAGTTACGGGGGGGGGTACACTGAAGCTTTCTTT. Translating gives CASSYGGGYTEAFF. V gene TRBV6-6 combines with J gene TRBJ1-1; tentative D call: TRBD1 (5 bases). Germline V lookup: CDR1 MNHNY, CDR2 SVGAGI (reference sequence). Trimming pared 2 bases from V and 3 bases from J, leaving 10 bases between. This CDR3 has 14 amino acids.

V is TRBV28 and J is TRBJ2-7, with D possibly being TRBD1 (6 bases). V was trimmed by 4 bases and J by 6 bases, leaving 22 bases between them. Germline V CDR1 and CDR2: MDHEN, SYDVKM. This CDR3 is built from 16 residues. CDR3 residues: CASSSGTSTGTVEQYF. In DNA, the CDR3 is TGTGCCAGCAGTTCCGGAACTTCGACAGGAACGGTCGAGCAGTACTTC.

This clone was recorded once. This chain joins TRBV6-5 and TRBJ1-2; TRBD1 might be the D (6 bases). V dropped 1 base and J dropped 4 bases, with 10 bases sitting between them. The CDR3 runs 14 residues. Per germline, CDR1 MNHEY and CDR2 SVGAGI. The DNA for the CDR3 is TGTGCCAGCAGTTACTGGCAACAGGGCTATGGCTACACCTTC. Amino acid sequence: CASSYWQQGYGYTF.

A single count supports this clone. One end of the junction varies from germline; a read error may be responsible. The rearrangement joins TRBV7-7 to TRBJ2-2, with D possibly TRBD1 on 6 matching bases. Germline V CDR1 and CDR2: SSHAT, FNYEAQ (reference sequence). This CDR3 has 13 residues. The CDR3 is CASSVQGTGELFF. CDR3 in DNA: TGTGCTAGCAGCGTACAGGGTACCGGGGAGCTGTTTTTT.

There are a few counts of this clone. The chain employs TRBV27 and TRBJ1-2, with D possibly being TRBD1 (6 bases). CDR3 length equals 15 residues. V lost 4 bases to trimming and J lost 2 bases, with 14 bases between them. The germline V gene has CDR1 MNHEY and CDR2 SMNVEV (reference sequence). The CDR3 loop reads CASSSWTATNYGYTF. In nucleotides, the CDR3 is TGTGCCAGCAGTTCTTGGACAGCAACGAACTATGGCTACACCTTC.

The chain employs TRBV18 and TRBJ1-5, with D possibly being TRBD1 (6 bases). This CDR3 region has 14 residues. CDR1 is KGHSH and CDR2 is LQKENI in the germline V gene. V lost 4 bases, J lost 6 bases, and 13 bases lay in between. The CDR3 sequence: CASSLNRAGQPQHF. CDR3 nucleotides: TGTGCCAGCTCACTTAACAGGGCAGGTCAGCCCCAGCATTTT.

The gene calls are TRBV7-8 and TRBJ2-1; 13 positions agree with TRBD2. The CDR3 spans 18 residues. Trimming at V came to 5 bases and at J to 4 bases, leaving 11 bases not matched to a gene. Looked up from germline, CDR1 is SGHVS and CDR2 is FQNEAQ. CDR3 in amino acids: CASSPGLAGVLIYNEQFF. CDR3 DNA: TGTGCCAGCAGCCCAGGACTAGCGGGGGTACTGATTTACAATGAGCAGTTCTTC.

The V gene is TRBV30, the J gene TRBJ1-2; D is perhaps TRBD1 (6 bases). This CDR3 region has 12 residues. CDR1 is GTSNPN, CDR2 SVGIG, per germline (reference sequence). V lost 2 bases to trimming and J lost 8 bases, with 12 bases between them. CDR3 nucleotide sequence: TGTGCCTGGAGTCCACAGGGTTTGGGCTACACCTTC. This codes for CAWSPQGLGYTF.

The chain is built from TRBV7-2 and TRBJ2-4; tentative D call: TRBD1 (5 bases). CDR3 length: 14 amino acids. Germline V CDR1 and CDR2: SGHTA, FQGNSA. V lost 1 base and J 7 bases, leaving 11 bases between the germline ends. The CDR3 here is CASSLGMGPNIQYF. For the CDR3, the DNA is TGTGCCAGCAGCTTAGGCATGGGGCCCAACATTCAGTACTTC.

J is TRBJ2-5 and V is TRBV5-6; TRBD1 might be the D (5 bases). The CDR3 runs to 14 residues. With 0 bases removed from V and 5 bases from J, the gap between germline ends came to 11 bases. CDR1 is SGHDT and CDR2 is YYEEEE in the germline V gene. The CDR3 sequence is CASSLGTYSETQYF. The DNA of the CDR3 is TGTGCCAGCAGCTTGGGGACATATAGTGAGACCCAGTACTTC.

V usage is TRBV6-5 and J usage is TRBJ2-7; no reliable D call. V shed 4 bases and J shed 2 bases, with 12 bases lying between them. CDR3 length: 14 amino acids. The germline CDR1 and CDR2 sequences are MNHEY and SVGAGI. The CDR3 protein is CASSSTLGTYEQYF. CDR3 sequence (DNA): TGTGCCAGCAGTTCCACCTTGGGTACCTACGAGCAGTACTTC.

The CDR3 region has the DNA TGCGCCAGCAGTTCTAGGGGGGAGCACGAGCAGTACTTC. It translates to CASSSRGEHEQYF. V and J are TRBV5-1 and TRBJ2-7; either TRBD1 or TRBD2 may fit D (6 bases each). V was clipped by 5 bases and J by 5 bases, with 14 bases between them. The CDR3 length is 13 residues. CDR1 is SGHRS, CDR2 YFSETQ, per germline.

The chain combines TRBV10-3 with TRBJ1-1; D gene uncertain. Deletions cut 0 bases from V and 9 bases from J, with 17 bases between. This CDR3 contains 15 residues. Germline CDR1 ENHRY, CDR2 SYGVKD. The CDR3 is CAISESTLRTSQAFF. The CDR3 region has the DNA TGTGCCATCAGTGAGTCGACTCTTAGGACCTCTCAAGCTTTCTTT.

The chain is built from TRBV9 and TRBJ2-4, with D perhaps TRBD1 (5 bases). Germline V gene data show CDR1 as SGDLS and CDR2 as YYNGEE. The germline V and J ends were trimmed by 4 bases and 7 bases, with 15 bases remaining between them. The CDR3 runs 14 residues. For the CDR3, the DNA is TGTGCCAGCAGCACACCCCAGGCAGGGAACATTCAGTACTTC. It translates to CASSTPQAGNIQYF.

In its sample, this clone is large. This rearrangement joins TRBV10-3 to TRBJ1-1; 10 bases agree with TRBD1. Germline CDR1 and CDR2: ENHRY and SYGVKD. This CDR3 comprises 14 residues. With V trimmed by 6 bases and J by 4 bases, 5 bases remained unmatched. The CDR3 protein is CAISGTGETTEAFF. The CDR3 coding sequence is TGTGCCATCAGCGGGACAGGGGAGACCACTGAAGCTTTCTTT.

This clone was observed once. DNA for the CDR3: TGTGCCAGCAGCCCCCCGGTTCCCCGTGGCTACACCTTC. Protein product: CASSPPVPRGYTF. J is TRBJ1-2 and V is TRBV6-5; D not resolved. Deletions cut 6 bases from V and 7 bases from J, with 15 bases between. CDR3 size: 13 residues. From germline, CDR1 is MNHEY and CDR2 SVGAGI.

The gene calls are TRBV5-1 and TRBJ2-3; possibly TRBD2 for D (5 bases). This CDR3 is built from 16 residues. The V end lost 1 base, the J end lost 4 bases, and 16 bases lay between the germline ends. Germline V lookup: CDR1 SGHRS, CDR2 YFSETQ. CDR3 loop: CASSLNPGLYSDTQYF. In nucleotides, the CDR3 is TGCGCCAGCAGCTTGAATCCGGGGTTATATTCAGATACGCAGTATTTT.

This clone was counted only a few times. The CDR3 region is CASSISSGGYGYTF. CDR3 coding DNA: TGTGCCAGTAGTATCTCATCGGGGGGTTATGGCTACACCTTC. The chain recombines TRBV19 with TRBJ1-2; D is possibly TRBD1 (5 bases). The germline V gene encodes CDR1 LNHDA and CDR2 SQIVND (reference sequence). Trimming pared 3 bases from V and 5 bases from J, leaving 13 bases between. This CDR3 contains 14 residues.